This is a list of T cell receptor beta chains from one sample in a study of regulatory T cells in long-lasting Graves disease. TCRdb itself ran the multiplex PCR reads through MiXCR, one entry per CDR3 protein. The sample contains 540,000 or so distinct CDR3 sequences, roughly 14% of which appear only once. The same specimen was also included in a second study, on T cells in Graves' hyperthyroidism and ophthalmopathy.

The sample consisted of peripheral blood mononuclear cells (PBMCs), taken at new diagnosis, from a patient treated with antithyroid drugs. The receptors originated from a man aged 30 to 39 with Graves disease. Each CDR3 is given with its conserved first and last residue. The D gene is left open where the match is weak. A row's size may be missing; if present it is once, few, many or a size class.

>TRBJ1-1|TRBV5-1|NA|many
CASSIEGTEAFF
TGCGCCAGCAGCATCGAGGGCACTGAAGCTTTCTTT
>TRBJ1-2|TRBV20-1|NA|few
CSARGHYGYTF
TGCAGTGCTAGAGGGCACTATGGCTACACCTTC
>TRBJ2-7|TRBV10-1|TRBD1|NA
CASRGQGGGNEQYF
TGCGCCAGCAGGGGACAGGGTGGAGGAAACGAGCAGTACTTC
>TRBJ1-1|TRBV7-2|NA|NA
CASSQDGGRPYTEAFF
TGTGCCAGCAGCCAAGATGGTGGACGACCCTACACTGAAGCTTTCTTT
>TRBJ2-7|TRBV29-1|TRBD2|NA
CSVEVLTSGYEQYF
TGCAGCGTTGAAGTCCTGACTAGCGGATACGAGCAGTACTTC
>TRBJ1-1|TRBV20-1|NA|many
CSALSGRSDTEAFF
TGCAGTGCGCTTTCTGGGAGATCGGACACTGAAGCTTTCTTT
>TRBJ2-7|TRBV6-1|NA|few
CASKDSTAHEQYF
TGTGCCAGCAAGGACTCAACGGCTCACGAGCAGTACTTC
>TRBJ1-1|TRBV5-1|TRBD1|NA
CASSLGQGVIEAFF
TGCGCCAGCAGCTTGGGACAGGGGGTAATTGAAGCTTTCTTT
>TRBJ1-1|TRBV18|NA|NA
CASSPRMEEAFF
TGTGCCAGCTCACCACGTATGGAGGAAGCTTTCTTT
>TRBJ2-1|TRBV10-3|TRBD2|many
CAISDSASGGRSYNEQFF
TGTGCCATCAGTGACTCCGCATCGGGGGGTCGCTCCTACAATGAGCAGTTCTTC
>TRBJ2-5|TRBV30|NA|many
CAWSKLAETQYF
TGTGCCTGGAGTAAGCTAGCGGAGACCCAGTACTTC
>TRBJ1-1|TRBV20-1|TRBD1|many
CSARGTGKPEAFF
TGCAGTGCTAGGGGGACAGGGAAGCCCGAAGCTTTCTTT
>TRBJ2-3|TRBV7-6|NA|many
CASSLSHGETYRTDTQYF
TGTGCCAGCAGCTTAAGTCATGGGGAAACTTACCGCACAGATACGCAGTATTTT
>TRBJ2-1|TRBV9|TRBD2|NA
CASISQGLAVYNEQFF
TGTGCCAGCATCTCCCAGGGCCTAGCGGTCTACAATGAGCAGTTCTTC
>TRBJ2-3|TRBV7-9|NA|few
CASRPGPGTDTQYF
TGTGCCAGCAGGCCCGGACCTGGCACAGATACGCAGTATTTT
>TRBJ2-5|TRBV10-3|NA|many
CAISESALGSGETQYF
TGTGCCATCAGTGAGTCGGCGTTGGGAAGTGGGGAGACCCAGTACTTC
>TRBJ2-2|TRBV7-2|NA|many
CASSFAVRGELFF
TGTGCCAGCAGCTTCGCGGTGAGAGGGGAGCTGTTTTTT
>TRBJ1-5|TRBV27|NA|many
CASSTYNQPQHF
TGTGCCAGCAGCACCTATAATCAGCCCCAGCATTTT
>TRBJ2-2|TRBV7-9|TRBD1|NA
CASSPRNRGRTGELFF
TGTGCCAGCAGCCCCAGGAACAGGGGTAGGACCGGGGAGCTGTTTTTT
>TRBJ2-6|TRBV5-6|TRBD1|NA
CASSGGTGLSGANVLTF
TGTGCCAGCAGCGGTGGGACAGGGCTATCTGGGGCCAACGTCCTGACTTTC
>TRBJ2-6|TRBV19|TRBD1|few
CASSLDRGLPFTGANVLTF
TGTGCCAGTAGTTTGGACAGGGGGCTCCCCTTCACTGGGGCCAACGTCCTGACTTTC
>TRBJ1-4|TRBV6-4|NA|many
CASSDGTGKLFF
TGTGCCAGCAGTGACGGGACTGGAAAACTGTTTTTT
>TRBJ2-6|TRBV12-3/TRBV12-4|NA|many
CASSLGGGANVLTF
TGTGCCAGCAGTTTAGGGGGAGGGGCCAACGTCCTGACTTTC
>TRBJ2-1|TRBV15|NA|NA
CATSRDRDRYNEQFF
TGTGCCACCAGCAGAGATCGGGACCGGTACAATGAGCAGTTCTTC
>TRBJ1-1|TRBV10-1|TRBD1|NA
CASSEAGGRTEAFF
TGCGCCAGCAGTGAGGCAGGGGGGAGAACTGAAGCTTTCTTT
>TRBJ2-5|TRBV6-2/TRBV6-3|NA|many
CASSYSGTQYF
TGTGCCAGCAGTTACTCGGGGACCCAGTACTTC
>TRBJ2-7|TRBV7-9|TRBD2|NA
CASSSQRGSSYEQYF
TGTGCCAGCAGCTCACAGCGGGGAAGCTCCTACGAGCAGTACTTC
>TRBJ1-1|TRBV20-1|TRBD1|NA
CSARDRTGANTEAFF
TGCAGTGCTAGAGATCGAACAGGGGCGAACACTGAAGCTTTCTTT
>TRBJ2-7|TRBV30|NA|few
CAWSFTGTVSSYEQYF
TGTGCCTGGAGTTTCACGGGGACGGTGAGCTCCTACGAGCAGTACTTC
>TRBJ2-7|TRBV10-3|TRBD2|few
CAPKTSGTDEQYF
TGTGCCCCCAAGACTAGCGGGACTGACGAGCAGTACTTC
>TRBJ2-1|TRBV12-3/TRBV12-4|TRBD2|many
CASSPGLAGASNEQFF
TGTGCCAGCAGTCCCGGACTAGCGGGAGCTAGCAATGAGCAGTTCTTC
>TRBJ2-3|TRBV15|TRBD2|many
CATSSNKRGTDTQYF
TGTGCCACCAGCAGTAATAAGCGGGGTACAGATACGCAGTATTTT
>TRBJ2-3|TRBV27|TRBD1|NA
CASSLEGARGTDTQYF
TGTGCCAGCAGTTTAGAGGGGGCCAGGGGCACAGATACGCAGTATTTT
>TRBJ2-7|TRBV5-1|TRBD2|many
CASSATSGSYEQYF
TGTGCCAGCAGCGCCACTAGCGGGAGTTACGAGCAGTACTTC
>TRBJ2-5|TRBV12-5|TRBD1|many
CASVATGYGTQYF
TGTGCTAGTGTTGCGACAGGGTACGGGACCCAGTACTTC
>TRBJ1-3|TRBV6-5|NA|many
CASSYSRDSGNTIYF
TGTGCCAGCAGTTACTCGCGTGACAGTGGGAACACCATATATTTT
>TRBJ1-2|TRBV7-9|NA|many
CASSSFRGDGYTF
TGTGCCAGCAGTAGCTTCCGTGGGGATGGCTACACCTTC
>TRBJ2-3|TRBV2|NA|many
CASSVGDTQYF
TGTGCCAGCAGCGTCGGAGATACGCAGTATTTT
>TRBJ2-3|TRBV7-2|TRBD2|many
CASSSQREAEDTQYF
TGTGCCAGCAGCTCACAGCGGGAGGCGGAAGATACGCAGTATTTT
>TRBJ1-2|TRBV5-6|TRBD1|many
CASSPPGQLYGYTF
TGTGCCAGCAGTCCACCGGGACAGCTATATGGCTACACCTTC
>TRBJ2-7|TRBV3-1|NA|NA
CASSLGHVYEQYF
TGTGCCAGCAGCCTCGGACATGTATACGAGCAGTACTTC
>TRBJ2-1|TRBV10-2|NA|many
CASSEPSRSSYNEQFF
TGCGCCAGCAGTGAACCTAGCCGAAGCTCCTACAATGAGCAGTTCTTC
>TRBJ2-1|TRBV3-1|TRBD2|many
CASSQVSGSTNEQFF
TGTGCCAGCAGCCAAGTGAGCGGGAGCACCAATGAGCAGTTCTTC
>TRBJ1-3|TRBV2|TRBD1|many
CASSDPPTGYGNTIYF
TGTGCCAGCAGTGACCCCCCGACAGGGTATGGAAACACCATATATTTT
>TRBJ2-3|TRBV29-1|NA|NA
CSVELGGPRTDTQYF
TGCAGCGTTGAGTTAGGGGGGCCCCGCACAGATACGCAGTATTTT
>TRBJ1-1|TRBV12-5|NA|many
CASGLGGSRWTEAFF
TGTGCTAGTGGGCTGGGGGGGAGCAGGTGGACTGAAGCTTTCTTT
>TRBJ2-2|TRBV27|NA|many
CASSKGPRPPGELFF
TGTGCCAGCAGCAAGGGACCACGTCCCCCCGGGGAGCTGTTTTTT
>TRBJ2-3|TRBV16|TRBD2|NA
CASSHSTSATDTQYF
TGTGCCAGCAGCCATTCCACTAGCGCCACAGATACGCAGTATTTT
>TRBJ1-5|TRBV27|NA|many
CASSFRPLLGRDRPQHF
TGTGCCAGCAGTTTTCGTCCCCTGCTGGGCAGGGATCGGCCCCAGCATTTT
>TRBJ2-2|TRBV5-6|NA|NA
CASSRDDRGLNAGELFF
TGTGCCAGCAGTCGGGACGACAGGGGACTAAACGCCGGGGAGCTGTTTTTT
>TRBJ2-2|TRBV10-3|NA|NA
CALSPPRTGELFF
TGTGCCCTGTCCCCCCCTAGGACCGGGGAGCTGTTTTTT